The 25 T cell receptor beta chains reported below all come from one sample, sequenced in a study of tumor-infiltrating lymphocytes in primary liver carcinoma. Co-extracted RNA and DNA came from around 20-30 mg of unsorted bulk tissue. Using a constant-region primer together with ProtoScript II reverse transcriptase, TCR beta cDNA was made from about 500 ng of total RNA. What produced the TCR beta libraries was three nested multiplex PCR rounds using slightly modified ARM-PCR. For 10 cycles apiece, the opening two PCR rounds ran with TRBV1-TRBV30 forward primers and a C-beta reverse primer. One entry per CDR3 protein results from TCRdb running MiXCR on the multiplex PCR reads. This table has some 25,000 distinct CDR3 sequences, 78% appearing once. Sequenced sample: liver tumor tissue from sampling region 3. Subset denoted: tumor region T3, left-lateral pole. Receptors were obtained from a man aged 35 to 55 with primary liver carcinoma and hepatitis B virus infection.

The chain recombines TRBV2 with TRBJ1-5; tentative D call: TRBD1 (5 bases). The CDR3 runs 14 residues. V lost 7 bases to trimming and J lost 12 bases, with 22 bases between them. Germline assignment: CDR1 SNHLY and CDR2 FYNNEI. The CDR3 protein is CASKGGVDDLLQHF. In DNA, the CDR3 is TGTGCCAGCAAAGGAGGGGTTGACGATTTGCTCCAGCATTTT.

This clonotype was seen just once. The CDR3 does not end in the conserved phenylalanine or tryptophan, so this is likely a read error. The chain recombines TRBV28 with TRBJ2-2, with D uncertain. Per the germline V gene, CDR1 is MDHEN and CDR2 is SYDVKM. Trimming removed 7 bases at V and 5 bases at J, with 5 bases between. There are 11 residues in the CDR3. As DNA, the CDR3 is TGTGCCAGCAAAGAGACCGGGGAGCTGTTTATT. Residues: CASKETGELFI.

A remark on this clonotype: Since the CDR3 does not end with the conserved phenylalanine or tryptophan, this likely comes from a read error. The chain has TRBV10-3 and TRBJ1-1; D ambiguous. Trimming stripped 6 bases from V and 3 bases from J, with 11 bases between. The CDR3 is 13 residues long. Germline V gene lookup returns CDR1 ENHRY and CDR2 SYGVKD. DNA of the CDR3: TGTGCCATCAGCGGTACAGTGGACACTGAAGCTTTCTCT. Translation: CAISGTVDTEAFS.

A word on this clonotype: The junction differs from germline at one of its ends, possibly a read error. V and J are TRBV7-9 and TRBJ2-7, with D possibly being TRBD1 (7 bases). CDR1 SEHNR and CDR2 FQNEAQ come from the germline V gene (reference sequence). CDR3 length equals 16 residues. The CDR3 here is CASTLWGRDSPYEHYF. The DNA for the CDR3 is TGTGCCAGCACCTTATGGGGGCGGGACAGCCCGTACGAGCACTACTTC.

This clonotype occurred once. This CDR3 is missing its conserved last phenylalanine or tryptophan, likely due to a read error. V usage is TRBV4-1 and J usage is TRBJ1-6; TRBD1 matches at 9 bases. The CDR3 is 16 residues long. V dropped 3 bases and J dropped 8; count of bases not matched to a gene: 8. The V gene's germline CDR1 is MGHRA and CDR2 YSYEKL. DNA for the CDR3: TGCGCCAGCAGCCACCACCTACAGGGGGCGTATTCACCCCTCCACGGT. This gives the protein CASSHHLQGAYSPLHG.

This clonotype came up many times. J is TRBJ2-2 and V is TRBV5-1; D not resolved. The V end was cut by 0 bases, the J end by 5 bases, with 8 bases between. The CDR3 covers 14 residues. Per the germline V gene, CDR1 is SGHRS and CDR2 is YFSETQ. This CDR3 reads CASSLAEVTGELFF. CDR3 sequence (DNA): TGCGCCAGCAGCTTGGCCGAGGTTACCGGGGAGCTGTTTTTT.

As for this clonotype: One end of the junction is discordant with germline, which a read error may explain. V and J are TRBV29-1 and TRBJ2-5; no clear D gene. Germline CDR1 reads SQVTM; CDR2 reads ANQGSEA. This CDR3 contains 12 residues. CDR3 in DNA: TGCGGCGTTACGGCGAGCCAAGAGATCCAGTACTTC. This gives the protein CGVTASQEIQYF.

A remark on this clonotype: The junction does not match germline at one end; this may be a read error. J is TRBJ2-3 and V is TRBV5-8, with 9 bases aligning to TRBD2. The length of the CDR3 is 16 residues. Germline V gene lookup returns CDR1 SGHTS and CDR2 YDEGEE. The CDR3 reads CAIGFNSGSVSDTQYF. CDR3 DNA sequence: TGTGCCATCGGCTTCAATAGCGGGAGTGTCTCAGATACACAGTATTTT.

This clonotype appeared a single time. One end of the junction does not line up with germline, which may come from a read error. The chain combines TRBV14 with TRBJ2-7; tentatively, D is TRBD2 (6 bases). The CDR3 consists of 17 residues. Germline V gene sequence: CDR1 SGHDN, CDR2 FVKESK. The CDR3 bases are TGTGCCAGGAGCCAAAATAAAGCTAGCGTGACGACATACGAGCAGTACTTC. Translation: CARSQNKASVTTYEQYF.

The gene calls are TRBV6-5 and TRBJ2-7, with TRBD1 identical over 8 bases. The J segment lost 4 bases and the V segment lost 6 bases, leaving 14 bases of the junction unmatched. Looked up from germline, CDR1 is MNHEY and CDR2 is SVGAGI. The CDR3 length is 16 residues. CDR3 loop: CASRPGQVAPFYEQYF. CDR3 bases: TGTGCCAGCAGGCCGGGACAGGTAGCACCCTTTTACGAGCAGTACTTC.

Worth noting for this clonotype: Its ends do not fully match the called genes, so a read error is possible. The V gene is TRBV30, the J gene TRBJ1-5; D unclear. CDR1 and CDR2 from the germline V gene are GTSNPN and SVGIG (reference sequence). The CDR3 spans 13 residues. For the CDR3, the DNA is TGCGTCTGGAGTGGCCATACAAATCAGCCCCAGCATTTT. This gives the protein CVWSGHTNQPQHF.

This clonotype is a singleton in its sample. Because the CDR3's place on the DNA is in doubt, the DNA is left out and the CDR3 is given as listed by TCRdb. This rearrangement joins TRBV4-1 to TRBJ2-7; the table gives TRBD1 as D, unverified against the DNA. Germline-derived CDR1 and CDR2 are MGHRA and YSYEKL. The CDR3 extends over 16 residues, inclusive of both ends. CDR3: CASSQEVGTGNYEHYF.

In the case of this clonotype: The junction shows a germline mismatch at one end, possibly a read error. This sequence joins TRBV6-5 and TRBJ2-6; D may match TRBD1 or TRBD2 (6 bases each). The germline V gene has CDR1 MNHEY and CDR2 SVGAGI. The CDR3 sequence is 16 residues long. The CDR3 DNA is TGTGCCAACAGTTACTCTGGGGGGCCTGGGGCCAACGTCCTGACTTTC. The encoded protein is CANSYSGGPGANVLTF.

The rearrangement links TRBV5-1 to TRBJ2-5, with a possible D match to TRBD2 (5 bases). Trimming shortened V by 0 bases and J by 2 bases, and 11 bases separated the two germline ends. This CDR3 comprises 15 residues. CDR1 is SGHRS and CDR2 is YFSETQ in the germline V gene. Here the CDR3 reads CASSLVSSRQETQYF. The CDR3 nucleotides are TGCGCCAGCAGCTTGGTTTCTAGCAGGCAAGAGACCCAGTACTTC.

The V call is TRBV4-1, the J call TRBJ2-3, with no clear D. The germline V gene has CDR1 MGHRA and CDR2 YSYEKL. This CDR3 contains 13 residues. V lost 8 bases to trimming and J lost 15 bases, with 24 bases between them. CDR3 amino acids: CASGPVRGDRHYF. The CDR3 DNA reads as TGCGCCAGCGGACCAGTTCGTGGAGATAGGCACTATTTT.

DNA for the CDR3: TGTGCCAGCATTGGACAGGTGAAGGTGGAGGCCCAGTACTTC. This codes for CASIGQVKVEAQYF. J is TRBJ2-5 and V is TRBV11-1; 7 nucleotides align to TRBD1. Germline CDR1 is SGHAT and CDR2 is FQDESV (reference sequence). The CDR3 covers 14 residues. V was pared by 7 bases and J by 9 bases, with 14 bases of the junction left unmatched.

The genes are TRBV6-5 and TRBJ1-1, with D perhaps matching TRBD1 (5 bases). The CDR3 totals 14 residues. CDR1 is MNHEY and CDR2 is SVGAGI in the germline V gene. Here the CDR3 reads CAGSYSGTNTEAFF. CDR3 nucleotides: TGTGCTGGCAGTTATTCAGGGACTAACACTGAAGCTTTCTTT.

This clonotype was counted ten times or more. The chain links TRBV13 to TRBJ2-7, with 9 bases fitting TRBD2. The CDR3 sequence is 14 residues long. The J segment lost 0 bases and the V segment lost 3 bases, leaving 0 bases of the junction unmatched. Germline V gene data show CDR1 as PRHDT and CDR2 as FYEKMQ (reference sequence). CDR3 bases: TGTGCCAGCAGCTTGACTAGCGGCTCCTACGAGCAGTACTTC. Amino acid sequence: CASSLTSGSYEQYF.

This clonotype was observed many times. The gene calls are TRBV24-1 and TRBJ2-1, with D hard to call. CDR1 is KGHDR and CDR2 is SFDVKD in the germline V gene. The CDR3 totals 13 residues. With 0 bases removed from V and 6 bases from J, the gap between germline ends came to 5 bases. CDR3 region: CATSDLSLNEQFF. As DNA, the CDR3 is TGTGCCACCAGTGATTTGTCGCTCAATGAGCAGTTCTTC.

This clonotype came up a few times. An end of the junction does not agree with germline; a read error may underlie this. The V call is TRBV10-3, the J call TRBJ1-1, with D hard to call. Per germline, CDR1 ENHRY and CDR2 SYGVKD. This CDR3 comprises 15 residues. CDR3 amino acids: CTISESAGETTEALF. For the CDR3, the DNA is TGTACCATCAGTGAATCGGCGGGAGAAACGACTGAAGCTTTATTT.

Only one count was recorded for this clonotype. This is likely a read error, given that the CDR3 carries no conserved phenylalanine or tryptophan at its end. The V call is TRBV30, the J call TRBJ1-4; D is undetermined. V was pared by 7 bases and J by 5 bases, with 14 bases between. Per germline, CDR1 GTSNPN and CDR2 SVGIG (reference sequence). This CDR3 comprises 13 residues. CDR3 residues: CALSKTENEKLFV. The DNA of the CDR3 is TGTGCCTTGAGCAAAACAGAAAATGAAAAACTGTTTGTT.

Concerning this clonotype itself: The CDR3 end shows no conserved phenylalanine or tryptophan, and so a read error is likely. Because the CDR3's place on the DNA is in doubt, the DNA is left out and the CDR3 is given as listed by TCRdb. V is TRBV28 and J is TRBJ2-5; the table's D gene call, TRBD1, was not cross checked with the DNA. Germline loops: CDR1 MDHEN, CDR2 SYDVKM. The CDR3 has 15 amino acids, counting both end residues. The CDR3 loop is CASSWGWGAQETHYL.

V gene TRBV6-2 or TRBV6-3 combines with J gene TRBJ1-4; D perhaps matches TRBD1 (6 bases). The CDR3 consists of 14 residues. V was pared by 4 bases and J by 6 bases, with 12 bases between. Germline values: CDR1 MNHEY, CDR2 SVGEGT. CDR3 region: CASSLLQGDEKLFF. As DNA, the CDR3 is TGTGCCAGCAGTTTACTACAGGGAGATGAAAAACTGTTTTTT.

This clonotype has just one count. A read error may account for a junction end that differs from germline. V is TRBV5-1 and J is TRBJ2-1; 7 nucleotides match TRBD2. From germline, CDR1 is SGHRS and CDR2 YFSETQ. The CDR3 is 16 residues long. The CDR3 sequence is CASSLATSRSIYEQFF. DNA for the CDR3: TGTGCGAGCAGCCTGGCGACTAGCAGGAGTATCTATGAGCAGTTCTTC.

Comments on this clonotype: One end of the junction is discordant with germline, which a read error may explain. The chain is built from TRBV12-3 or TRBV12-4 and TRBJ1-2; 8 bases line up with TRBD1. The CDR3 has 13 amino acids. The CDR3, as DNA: TGTGCGAGCAGCCGGACAGGGCACTATGGCTACACCTTC. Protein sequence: CASSRTGHYGYTF.